Included here is one T cell receptor (beta chain) sequence, with context. This record comes from a study of regulatory T cells in long-lasting Graves disease. Building the TCR beta libraries relied on iRepertoire HTBI primers, and CDR3 regions underwent Arm-PCR. TCRdb re-called the multiplex PCR reads through MiXCR, storing one row per CDR3 protein. The table has 390,000 or so distinct CDR3 sequences, about an eighth seen once; the top ten hold about 20%. Time point denoted: newly diagnosed GD, antithyroid drugs for less than 3 months. The authors made the TCR library using RNA they extracted from PBMCs. V gave up 3 bases and J gave up 5 bases, with 23 bases separating them. Germline CDR1 reads LNHDA; CDR2 reads SQIVND (reference sequence). This CDR3 spans 18 amino acids. Separately, the same data were catalogued under a study of T cells in Graves' hyperthyroidism and ophthalmopathy.

The sequences come from peripheral blood mononuclear cells (PBMCs), collected at new diagnosis, from a patient treated with antithyroid drugs. The receptor comes from a woman aged 18-29 years with Graves disease. The chain joins TRBV19 to TRBJ1-3; D is undetermined. The CDR3, as DNA: TGTGCCAGTAGTATGATCAGTACCGAGACCCCCGGGAGAAACACCATATATTTT. It yields the protein CASSMISTETPGRNTIYF.